The present TCR beta chain was sequenced within a study of blood T cell repertoires in COVID-19. Across the whole study: Acute and convalescent COVID-19 samples came from the United States, Italy and Spain. T cells, B-cell-depleted T cells, or PBMCs provided the cDNA or gDNA that served as material.

As originally analysed: By means of reference gene primer amplification, nucleated cell counts were estimated. Only in-frame clones appear in the TCRdb table, and some are missing; sequencing was by immunoSEQ multiplex PCR. The V and J calls and the clone size are those of that table, but D and trimming were determined from the DNA. The repertoire consists of approximately 130,000 clones, with roughly four fifths occurring once and the leading ten covering 18%. The sample was PBMCs or T cells enriched from blood (not recorded which). This sequence was found in a man aged 25-45 years who had recovered from COVID-19.

The CDR3 nucleotides are TGTGCCAGCAGGGGGACATATCTGGGGGAGCAGTACTTC. Its protein product is CASRGTYLGEQYF. This chain uses TRBV6-5 with TRBJ2-7, with a weak D call TRBD1 (6 bases). The germline CDR1 and CDR2 sequences are MNHEY and SVGAGI. V was pared by 6 bases and J by 7 bases, with 16 bases between. There are 13 residues in the CDR3.